The 14 T cell receptor beta chains reported below all come from one sample, sequenced in a study of shared clonotypes between healthy human individuals. Sequencing was performed with immunoSEQ multiplex PCR; in TCRdb, only in-frame clones are kept and a portion is missing. The sample has around 1.9 million clones, 90% to 95% seen once. CD45RO negativity and positive selection for CCR7 defined naive CD8 cells, a population that excluded terminally differentiated effector memory CD45RA+ cells. Sequencing used naive CD8+ T cells from PBMCs. All receptors derive from a young man in good health. Some clones in this sample may be carry-over from other donors' samples.

J is TRBJ1-1 and V is TRBV5-1; D is unresolved. The V end lost 4 bases, the J end lost 0 bases, and 13 bases lay between the germline ends. This CDR3 has 15 amino acids. The germline V gene has CDR1 SGHRS and CDR2 YFSETQ. CDR3 sequence: CASSPLLGVNTEAFF. The CDR3 region has the DNA TGCGCCAGCAGCCCTCTTTTGGGAGTGAACACTGAAGCTTTCTTT. Complete variable domain (other parts from reference TRBV5-1 and TRBJ1-1): KAGVTQTPRYLIKTRGQQVTLSCSPISGHRSVSWYQQTPGQGLQFLFEYFSETQRNKGNFPGRFSGRQFSNSRSEMNVSTLELGDSALYLCASSPLLGVNTEAFFGQGTRLTVV.

J is TRBJ2-7 and V is TRBV27, with D perhaps TRBD1 (6 bases). Germline V gene lookup returns CDR1 MNHEY and CDR2 SMNVEV (reference sequence). This CDR3 contains 14 residues. Trimming took 11 bases from V and 0 from J, leaving 17 bases between them. The CDR3 loop reads CAAPGERSSYEQYF. The CDR3 DNA reads as TGTGCCGCGCCAGGGGAGAGGAGCTCCTACGAGCAGTACTTC.

The V call is TRBV29-1, the J call TRBJ2-7, with 8 bases lining up with TRBD1. This CDR3 region has 14 residues. Germline assignment: CDR1 SQVTM and CDR2 ANQGSEA. V dropped 7 bases and J dropped 0; count of bases not matched to a gene: 8. CDR3 protein: CSAMAGTGSYEQYF. As DNA, the CDR3 is TGCAGCGCAATGGCCGGGACAGGCTCCTACGAGCAGTACTTC.

The chain carries TRBV6-5 and TRBJ2-5; D remains unclear. Germline V gene sequence: CDR1 MNHEY, CDR2 SVGAGI. Trimming removed 6 bases at V and 4 bases at J, with 15 bases between. The CDR3 spans 14 residues. The CDR3 DNA is TGTGCCAGCAGCCGCCGAAGGGTGGGAGAGACCCAGTACTTC. This encodes CASSRRRVGETQYF.

This chain joins TRBV28 and TRBJ1-4, with D unclear. Germline V gene sequence: CDR1 MDHEN, CDR2 SYDVKM. This CDR3 is 17 amino acids long. Between the trimmed V and J ends, which lost 6 bases and 0 bases, there was a span of 17 bases. CDR3 sequence: CASSPVGETATNEKLFF. CDR3 bases: TGTGCCAGCAGCCCGGTTGGGGAGACGGCAACTAATGAAAAACTGTTTTTT.

About this clone: The same CDR3 also results from other DNA sequences found in this sample. The V and J genes are TRBV19 and TRBJ2-7; 7 bases match TRBD2. V was clipped by 3 bases and J by 1 base; unmatched bases: 0. This CDR3 has 13 amino acids. Germline loops: CDR1 LNHDA, CDR2 SQIVND (reference sequence). The CDR3 coding sequence is TGTGCCAGTAGTATCGGGGGGTCCTACGAGCAGTACTTC. Protein product: CASSIGGSYEQYF.

This clone appeared a single time. The rearrangement uses TRBV9 and TRBJ2-1; D may be TRBD2 (6 bases). The CDR3 length is 16 residues. V shed 3 bases and J shed 1 base, with 14 bases lying between them. Germline lookup yields CDR1 SGDLS and CDR2 YYNGEE. The CDR3 reads CASSDDWEASYNEQFF. The CDR3 nucleotides are TGTGCCAGCAGCGATGATTGGGAGGCATCCTACAATGAGCAGTTCTTC.

The chain recombines TRBV28 with TRBJ2-1, with D uncertain. The CDR3 consists of 11 residues. CDR1 and CDR2 (germline): MDHEN, SYDVKM. V dropped 4 bases and J dropped 14 bases, with 12 bases sitting between them. The CDR3 here is CASSSPGFEFF. In nucleotides, the CDR3 is TGTGCCAGCAGTTCCCCGGGCTTTGAGTTCTTC.

V usage is TRBV19 and J usage is TRBJ1-5; no clear D gene. V was trimmed by 3 bases and J by 1 base, leaving 10 bases between them. The CDR3 consists of 15 residues. Germline V CDR1 and CDR2: LNHDA, SQIVND (reference sequence). CDR3 sequence (DNA): TGTGCCAGTAGTATCTGGCAGACAAGCAATCAGCCCCAGCATTTT. This encodes CASSIWQTSNQPQHF.

On this clone itself: This CDR3 is also generated by other DNA sequences in the sample. The V gene is TRBV29-1, the J gene TRBJ1-1; 7 bases are shared with TRBD1. The CDR3 is 12 residues long. V shed 7 bases and J 0 bases; nucleotides not matched to a gene: 2. Germline V gives CDR1 SQVTM, CDR2 ANQGSEA. The CDR3 loop reads CSGGQVNTEAFF. The CDR3 region has the DNA TGCAGCGGTGGACAGGTGAACACTGAAGCTTTCTTT.

The chain couples TRBV28 to TRBJ2-7; D may be TRBD1 or TRBD2 (5 bases each). The CDR3 length is 13 residues. Germline values: CDR1 MDHEN, CDR2 SYDVKM. The V end was cut by 5 bases, the J end by 6 bases, with 14 bases between. The CDR3 spells CASSGLRGGEQYF. The CDR3 DNA reads TGTGCCAGCAGTGGGCTGAGGGGCGGCGAGCAGTACTTC.

CDR3 sequence: CASSDRVATYEQYF. DNA of the CDR3: TGTGCCAGTAGTGACCGCGTCGCCACCTACGAGCAGTACTTC. The chain carries TRBV19 and TRBJ2-7; D ambiguous. CDR1 is LNHDA, CDR2 SQIVND, per germline (reference sequence). V lost 5 bases and J 2 bases, leaving 13 bases between the germline ends. The CDR3 is 14 residues long.

V is TRBV9 and J is TRBJ2-7, with D tentatively TRBD2 (6 bases). The CDR3 is 14 residues long. Per the germline V gene, CDR1 is SGDLS and CDR2 is YYNGEE. V dropped 0 bases and J dropped 6 bases, with 13 bases sitting between them. CDR3 residues: CASSVEGLGGEQYF. The CDR3 DNA is TGTGCCAGCAGCGTAGAGGGACTTGGGGGCGAGCAGTACTTC.

The V call is TRBV5-1, the J call TRBJ2-2; D is possibly TRBD1 or TRBD2 (5 bases each). Trimming stripped 3 bases from V and 9 bases from J, with 15 bases between. Germline V gene lookup returns CDR1 SGHRS and CDR2 YFSETQ. The CDR3 runs to 14 residues. For the CDR3, the DNA is TGCGCCAGCAGCTCGATGGGACCGGCCCGGGAGCTGTTTTTT. Translated: CASSSMGPARELFF.